This T cell receptor beta chain comes out of a study of blood T cell repertoires in COVID-19. The wider study: Sites across the United States, Italy and Spain contributed samples from acute and convalescent COVID-19. PBMCs, B-cell-depleted T cells, or T cells were the source of the cDNA or gDNA that made up the material.

V dropped 1 base and J dropped 9 bases, with 19 bases sitting between them. In germline, CDR1 is KGHSH, CDR2 LQKENI. The CDR3 totals 16 residues. Original handling: Scientists estimated how many nucleated cells there were by amplifying reference gene primers. Some clones are missing from TCRdb's copy, which holds only in-frame ones; the method was immunoSEQ multiplex PCR. V and J calls and clone size follow that table, whereas D and trimming were derived from the DNA. This sample has about 100,000 clones, with 70% to 80% found just once. The sequence came from a man in his 70s with active or convalescent COVID-19. Sequencing was carried out using peripheral blood. The chain has TRBV18 and TRBJ2-1; TRBD1 might be the D (6 bases). The chain's CDR3 is CASSPRDIRAGSEQFF. DNA of the CDR3: TGTGCCAGCTCACCACGGGACATACGGGCTGGGAGTGAGCAGTTCTTC.